This T cell receptor (beta chain) was profiled in a study of PD-1 blockade in classical Hodgkin lymphoma. Stated time point: newly diagnosed, previously untreated cHL patient sample. The CD4+ T cells used were purified from thawed PBMCs through magnetic negative selection. The study compared against PBMCs from newly diagnosed, untreated classical Hodgkin lymphoma. The V gene lost 5 bases and the J gene lost 1 base, with 10 bases spanning the gap. CDR3 size: 14 residues. The germline V gene has CDR1 SGHNT and CDR2 YYREEE (reference sequence). Points from the study as a whole: Whatever underlies the repertoire differences (possibly disease activity or prior therapy) remains undefined. It was reported that newly diagnosed patients had less baseline TCR diversity than healthy donors.

This clone was counted a few times. Its antigen is still unknown. Repertoires were generated with immunoSEQ multiplex PCR, while TCRdb's copy carries only in-frame clones and drops some. Of around 20,000 clones in the sample, approximately 80% were seen once. This receptor was taken from a human donor with classical Hodgkin lymphoma. What was sequenced was CD4+ T cells from blood. V gene TRBV5-4 combines with J gene TRBJ1-5, with D possibly matching TRBD1 (5 bases). Here the CDR3 DNA reads TGTGCCAGCAGTTTGCAGGGAAGCAATCAGCCCCAGCATTTT. Its protein product is CASSLQGSNQPQHF.